The source of this TCR beta chain is a study of T-cell memory formation after mild COVID-19. Unmatched junction bases numbered 6, after V lost 0 bases and J lost 0 bases. Germline lookup yields CDR1 SNHLY and CDR2 FYNNEI. This CDR3 comprises 17 residues. This clonotype came up a few times. TCRdb processed the 5' RACE reads anew with MiXCR; each CDR3 protein has one entry. The table shows around 450,000 distinct CDR3 sequences, with about 20% occurring only once. Specimen: PBMCs or a T cell subset sorted from them (not recorded which). V and J are TRBV2 and TRBJ2-3; 7 nucleotides match TRBD1. The TCR originated in an adult woman who had mild COVID-19 (a few samples of this study predate the infection). Cell type and time point are not known. As DNA, the CDR3 is TGTGCCAGCAGTGAAGCGGCAGGGGGATTTAGCACAGATACGCAGTATTTT. Amino acid sequence: CASSEAAGGFSTDTQYF.